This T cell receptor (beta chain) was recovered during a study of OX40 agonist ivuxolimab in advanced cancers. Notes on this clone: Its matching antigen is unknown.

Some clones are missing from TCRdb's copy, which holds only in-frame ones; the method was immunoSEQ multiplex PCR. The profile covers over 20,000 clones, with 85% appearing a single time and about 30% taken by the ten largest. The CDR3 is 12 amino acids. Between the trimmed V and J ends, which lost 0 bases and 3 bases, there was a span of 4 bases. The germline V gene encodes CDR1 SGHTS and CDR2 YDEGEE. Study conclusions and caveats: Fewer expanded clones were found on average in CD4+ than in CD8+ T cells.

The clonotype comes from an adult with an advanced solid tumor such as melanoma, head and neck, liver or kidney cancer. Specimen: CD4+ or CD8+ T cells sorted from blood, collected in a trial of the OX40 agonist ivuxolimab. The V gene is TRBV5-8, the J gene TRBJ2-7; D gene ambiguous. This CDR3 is CASSLEDYEQYF. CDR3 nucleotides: TGTGCCAGCAGCTTGGAGGACTACGAGCAGTACTTC.